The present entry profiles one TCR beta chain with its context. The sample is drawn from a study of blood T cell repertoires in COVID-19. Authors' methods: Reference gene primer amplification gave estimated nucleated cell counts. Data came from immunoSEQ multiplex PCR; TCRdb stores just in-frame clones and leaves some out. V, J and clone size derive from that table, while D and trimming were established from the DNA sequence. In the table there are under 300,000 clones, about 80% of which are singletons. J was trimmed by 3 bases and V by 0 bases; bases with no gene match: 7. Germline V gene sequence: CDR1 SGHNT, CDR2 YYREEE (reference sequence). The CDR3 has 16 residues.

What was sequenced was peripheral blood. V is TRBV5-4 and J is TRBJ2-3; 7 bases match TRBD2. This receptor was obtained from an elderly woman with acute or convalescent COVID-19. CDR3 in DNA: TGTGCCAGCAGCTTGGGGGGGACTATGGTAACAGATACGCAGTATTTT. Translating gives CASSLGGTMVTDTQYF.